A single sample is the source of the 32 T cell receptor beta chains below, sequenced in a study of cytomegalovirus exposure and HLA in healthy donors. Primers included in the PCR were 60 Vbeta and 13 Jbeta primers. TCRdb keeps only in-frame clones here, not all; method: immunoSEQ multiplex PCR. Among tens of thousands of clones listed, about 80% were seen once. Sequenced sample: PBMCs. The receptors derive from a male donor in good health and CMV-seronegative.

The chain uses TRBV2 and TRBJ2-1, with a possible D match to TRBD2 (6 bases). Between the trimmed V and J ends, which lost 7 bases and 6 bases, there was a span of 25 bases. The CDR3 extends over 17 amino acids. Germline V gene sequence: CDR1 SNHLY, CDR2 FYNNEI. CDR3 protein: CASNSPDYSREFNEQFF. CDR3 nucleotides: TGTGCCAGCAACAGCCCGGACTACTCAAGAGAATTCAATGAGCAGTTCTTC.

DNA of the CDR3: TGTGCCAGCAGTTCCATGACAGCCTACGAGCAGTACTTC. This encodes CASSSMTAYEQYF. The chain carries TRBV28 and TRBJ2-7; D may be TRBD1 (5 bases). CDR1 and CDR2 (germline): MDHEN, SYDVKM. The CDR3 is made up of 13 amino acids. Trimming stripped 4 bases from V and 2 bases from J, with 9 bases between. Complete variable domain (other parts from reference TRBV28 and TRBJ2-7): DVKVTQSSRYLVKRTGEKVFLECVQDMDHENMFWYRQDPGLGLRLIYFSYDVKMKEKGDIPEGYSVSREKKERFSLILESASTNQTSMYLCASSSMTAYEQYFGPGTRLTVT.

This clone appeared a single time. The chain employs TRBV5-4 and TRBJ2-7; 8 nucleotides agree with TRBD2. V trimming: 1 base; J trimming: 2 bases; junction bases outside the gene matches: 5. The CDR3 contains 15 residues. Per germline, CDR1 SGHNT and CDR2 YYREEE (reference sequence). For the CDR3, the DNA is TGTGCCAGCAGCTTGACCGGGACTAGTGCCTACGAGCAGTACTTC. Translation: CASSLTGTSAYEQYF. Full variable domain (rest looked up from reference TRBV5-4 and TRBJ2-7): ETGVTQSPTHLIKTRGQQVTLRCSSQSGHNTVSWYQQALGQGPQFIFQYYREEENGRGNFPPRFSGLQFPNYSSELNVNALELDDSALYLCASSLTGTSAYEQYFGPGTRLTVT.

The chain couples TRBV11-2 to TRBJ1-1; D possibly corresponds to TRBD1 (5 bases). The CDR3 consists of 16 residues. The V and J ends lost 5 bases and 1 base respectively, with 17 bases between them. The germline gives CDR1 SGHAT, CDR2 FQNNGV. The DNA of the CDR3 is TGTGCCAGCAGCCATTCACCGGTCGGGGGGAACACTGAAGCTTTCTTT. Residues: CASSHSPVGGNTEAFF.

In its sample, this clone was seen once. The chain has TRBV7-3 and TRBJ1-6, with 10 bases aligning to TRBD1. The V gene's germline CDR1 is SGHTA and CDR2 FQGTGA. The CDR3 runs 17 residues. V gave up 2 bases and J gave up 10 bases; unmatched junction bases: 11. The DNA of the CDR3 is TGTGCCAGCAGCTTACTTCGTGGGGACAGGGGAGGGTCACCCCTCCACTTT. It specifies CASSLLRGDRGGSPLHF.

In DNA, the CDR3 is TGTGCCAGCAGCCGCGACAGTTTTAGTGAGCAGTTCTTC. Its protein is CASSRDSFSEQFF. This chain uses TRBV7-9 with TRBJ2-1; D may be TRBD1 (5 bases). The CDR3 has 13 residues. V dropped 5 bases and J dropped 9 bases, with 14 bases sitting between them. Looked up from germline, CDR1 is SEHNR and CDR2 is FQNEAQ (reference sequence).

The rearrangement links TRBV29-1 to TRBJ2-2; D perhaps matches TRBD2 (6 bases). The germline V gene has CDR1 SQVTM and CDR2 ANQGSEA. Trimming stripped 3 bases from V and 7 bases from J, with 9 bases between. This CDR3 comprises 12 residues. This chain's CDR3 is CSVEQGGGELFF. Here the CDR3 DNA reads TGCAGCGTTGAGCAGGGAGGCGGGGAGCTGTTTTTT.

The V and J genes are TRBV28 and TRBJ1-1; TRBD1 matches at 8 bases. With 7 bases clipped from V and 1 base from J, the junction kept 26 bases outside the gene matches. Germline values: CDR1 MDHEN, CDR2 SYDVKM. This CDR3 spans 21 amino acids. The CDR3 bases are TGTGCCAGCACATCCCTCGGGATACAAAAACAGGGGGGTTTGGGGAACACTGAAGCTTTCTTT. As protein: CASTSLGIQKQGGLGNTEAFF.

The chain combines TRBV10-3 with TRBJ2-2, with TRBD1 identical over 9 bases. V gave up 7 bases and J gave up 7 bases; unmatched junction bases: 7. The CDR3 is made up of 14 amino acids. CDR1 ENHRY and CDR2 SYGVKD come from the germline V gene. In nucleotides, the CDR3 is TGTGCCATCACCAGGACAGGGGCGGTCGGGGAGCTGTTTTTT. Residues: CAITRTGAVGELFF.

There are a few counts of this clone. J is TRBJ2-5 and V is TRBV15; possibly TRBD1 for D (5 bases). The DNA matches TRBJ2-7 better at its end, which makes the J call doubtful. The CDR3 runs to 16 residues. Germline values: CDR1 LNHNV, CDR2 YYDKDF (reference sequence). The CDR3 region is CATSRETAGKAYEQYF. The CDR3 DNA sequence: TGTGCCACCAGCAGAGAGACGGCAGGGAAGGCCTACGAGCAGTACTTC.

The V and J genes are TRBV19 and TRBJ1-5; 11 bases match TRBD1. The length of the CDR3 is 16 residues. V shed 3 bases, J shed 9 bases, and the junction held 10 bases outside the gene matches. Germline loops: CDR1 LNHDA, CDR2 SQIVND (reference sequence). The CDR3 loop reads CASSITRDRGRRPQHF. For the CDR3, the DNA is TGTGCCAGTAGTATCACCCGGGACAGGGGGAGGCGGCCCCAGCATTTT. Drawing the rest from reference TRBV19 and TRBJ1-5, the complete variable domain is DGGITQSPKYLFRKEGQNVTLSCEQNLNHDAMYWYRQDPGQGLRLIYYSQIVNDFQKGDIAEGYSVSREKKESFPLTVTSAQKNPTAFYLCASSITRDRGRRPQHFGDGTRLSIL.

Written as DNA, the CDR3 is TGTGCCAGCAGCCCACGGACAGGGGGCTTTGAAAAACTGTTTTTT. Translating gives CASSPRTGGFEKLFF. The rearrangement uses TRBV6-5 and TRBJ1-4, with TRBD1 matching 11 bases. The CDR3 is 15 amino acids. V lost 6 bases and J lost 7; bases outside the gene matches: 7. Germline-derived CDR1 and CDR2 are MNHEY and SVGAGI.

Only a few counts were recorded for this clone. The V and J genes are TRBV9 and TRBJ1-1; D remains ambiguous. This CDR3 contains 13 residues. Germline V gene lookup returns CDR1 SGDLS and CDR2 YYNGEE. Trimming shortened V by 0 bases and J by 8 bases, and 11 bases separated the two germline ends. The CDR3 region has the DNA TGTGCCAGCAGCGTAGACAGCCTTAGGGAAGCTTTCTTT. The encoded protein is CASSVDSLREAFF.

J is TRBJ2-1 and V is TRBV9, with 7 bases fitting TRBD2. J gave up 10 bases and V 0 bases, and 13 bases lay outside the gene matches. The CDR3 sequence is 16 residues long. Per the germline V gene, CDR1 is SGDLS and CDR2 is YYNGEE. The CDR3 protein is CASSVEAGVLSLEQFF. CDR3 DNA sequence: TGTGCCAGCAGCGTAGAGGCGGGAGTACTGTCTTTGGAGCAGTTCTTC.

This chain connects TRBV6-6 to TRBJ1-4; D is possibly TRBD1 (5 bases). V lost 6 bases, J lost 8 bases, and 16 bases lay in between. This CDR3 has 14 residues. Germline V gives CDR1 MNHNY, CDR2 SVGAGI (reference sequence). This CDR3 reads CASRAGLTVEKLFF. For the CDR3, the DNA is TGTGCCAGCAGAGCCGGTCTGACAGTAGAAAAACTGTTTTTT.

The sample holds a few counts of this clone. CDR3 DNA: TGTGCCAGCAGCCCCCCCCCGACAGGGGTGGAGCAGTACTTC. It specifies CASSPPPTGVEQYF. V is TRBV7-2 and J is TRBJ2-7; 8 bases agree with TRBD1. CDR1 and CDR2 (germline): SGHTA, FQGNSA. The CDR3 spans 14 residues. V was pared by 5 bases and J by 7 bases, with 10 bases of the junction left unmatched. Filled out from reference TRBV7-2 and TRBJ2-7, the complete variable domain reads GAGVSQSPSNKVTEKGKDVELRCDPISGHTALYWYRQSLGQGLEFLIYFQGNSAPDKSGLPSDRFSAERTGGSVSTLTIQRTQQEDSAVYLCASSPPPTGVEQYFGPGTRLTVT.

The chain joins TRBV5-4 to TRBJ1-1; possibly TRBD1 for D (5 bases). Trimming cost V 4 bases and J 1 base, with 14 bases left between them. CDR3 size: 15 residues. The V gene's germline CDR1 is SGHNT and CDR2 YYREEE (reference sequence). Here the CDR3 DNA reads TGTGCCAGCAGCCCGGGGGGACCGACGAACACTGAAGCTTTCTTT. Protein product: CASSPGGPTNTEAFF.

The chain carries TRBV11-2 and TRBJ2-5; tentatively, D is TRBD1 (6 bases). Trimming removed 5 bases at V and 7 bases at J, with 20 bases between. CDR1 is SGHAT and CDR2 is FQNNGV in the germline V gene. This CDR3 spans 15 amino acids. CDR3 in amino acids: CASSLLRDTKGTQYF. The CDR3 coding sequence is TGTGCCAGCAGCCTTCTCCGGGACACCAAAGGGACCCAGTACTTC.

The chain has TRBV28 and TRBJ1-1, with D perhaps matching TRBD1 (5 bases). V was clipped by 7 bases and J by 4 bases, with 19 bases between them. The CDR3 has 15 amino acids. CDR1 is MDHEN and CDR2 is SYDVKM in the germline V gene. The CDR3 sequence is CASTPQGVSGTEAFF. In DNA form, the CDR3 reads TGTGCCAGCACCCCACAAGGGGTTTCAGGCACTGAAGCTTTCTTT.

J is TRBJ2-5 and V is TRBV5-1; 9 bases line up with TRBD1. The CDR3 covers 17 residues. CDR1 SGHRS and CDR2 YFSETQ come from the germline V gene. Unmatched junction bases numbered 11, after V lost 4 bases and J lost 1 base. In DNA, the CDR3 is TGCGCCAGCAGCCCACAGGGGGCTACGAATATCCAAGAGACCCAGTACTTC. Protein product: CASSPQGATNIQETQYF. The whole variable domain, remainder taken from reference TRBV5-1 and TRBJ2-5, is KAGVTQTPRYLIKTRGQQVTLSCSPISGHRSVSWYQQTPGQGLQFLFEYFSETQRNKGNFPGRFSGRQFSNSRSEMNVSTLELGDSALYLCASSPQGATNIQETQYFGPGTRLLVL.

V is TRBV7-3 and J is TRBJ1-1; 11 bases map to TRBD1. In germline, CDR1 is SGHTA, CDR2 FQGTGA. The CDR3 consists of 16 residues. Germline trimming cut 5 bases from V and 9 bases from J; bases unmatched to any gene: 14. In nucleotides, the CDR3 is TGTGCCAGCAGCCGGAGCCCCGGACAGGGGGCGCGTAAAGCTTTCTTT. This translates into CASSRSPGQGARKAFF.

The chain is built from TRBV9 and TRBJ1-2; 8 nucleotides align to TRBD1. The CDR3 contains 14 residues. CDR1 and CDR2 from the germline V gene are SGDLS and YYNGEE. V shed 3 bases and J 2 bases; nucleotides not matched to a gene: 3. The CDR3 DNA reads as TGTGCCAGCAGCGCAGGGGGCAGAAACTATGGCTACACCTTC. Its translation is CASSAGGRNYGYTF.

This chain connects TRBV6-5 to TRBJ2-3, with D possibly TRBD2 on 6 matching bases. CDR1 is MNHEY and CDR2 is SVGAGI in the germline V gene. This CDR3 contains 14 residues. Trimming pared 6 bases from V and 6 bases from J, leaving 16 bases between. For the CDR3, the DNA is TGTGCCAGCAGCCCGACTAGGCACGGGGATACGCAGTATTTT. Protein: CASSPTRHGDTQYF.

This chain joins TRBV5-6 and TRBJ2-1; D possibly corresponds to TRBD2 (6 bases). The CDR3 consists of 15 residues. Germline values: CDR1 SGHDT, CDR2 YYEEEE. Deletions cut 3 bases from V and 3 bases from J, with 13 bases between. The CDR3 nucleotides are TGTGCCAGCAGCTATCCGGGACTTATCTACAATGAGCAGTTCTTC. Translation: CASSYPGLIYNEQFF.

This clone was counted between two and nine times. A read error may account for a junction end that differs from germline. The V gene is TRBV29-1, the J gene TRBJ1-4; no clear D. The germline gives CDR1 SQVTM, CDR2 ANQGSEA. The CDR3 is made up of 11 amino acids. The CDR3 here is CSVEEGPSLGF. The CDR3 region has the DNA TGCAGCGTTGAGGAAGGTCCGTCCCTCGGGTTT.

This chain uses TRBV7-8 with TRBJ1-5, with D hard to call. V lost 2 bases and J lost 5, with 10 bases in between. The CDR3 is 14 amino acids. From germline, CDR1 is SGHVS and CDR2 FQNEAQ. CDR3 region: CASSLTGGHQPQHF. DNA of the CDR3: TGTGCCAGCAGCTTAACCGGCGGCCATCAGCCCCAGCATTTT. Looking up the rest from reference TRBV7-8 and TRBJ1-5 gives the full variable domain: GAGVSQSPRYKVAKRGQDVALRCDPISGHVSLFWYQQALGQGPEFLTYFQNEAQLDKSGLPSDRFFAERPEGSVSTLKIQRTQQEDSAVYLCASSLTGGHQPQHFGDGTRLSIL.

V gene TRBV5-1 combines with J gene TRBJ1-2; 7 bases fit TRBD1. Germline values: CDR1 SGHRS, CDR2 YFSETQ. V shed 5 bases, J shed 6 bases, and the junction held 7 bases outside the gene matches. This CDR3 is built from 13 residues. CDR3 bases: TGCGCCAGCAGACCGGGGACAGCTGATGGCTACACCTTC. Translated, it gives CASRPGTADGYTF.

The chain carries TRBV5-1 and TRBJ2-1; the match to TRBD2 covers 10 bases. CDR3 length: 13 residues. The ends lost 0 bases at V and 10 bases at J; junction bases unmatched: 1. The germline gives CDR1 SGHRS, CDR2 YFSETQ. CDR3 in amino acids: CASSLEAGGEQFF. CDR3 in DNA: TGCGCCAGCAGCTTGGAAGCGGGAGGGGAGCAGTTCTTC.

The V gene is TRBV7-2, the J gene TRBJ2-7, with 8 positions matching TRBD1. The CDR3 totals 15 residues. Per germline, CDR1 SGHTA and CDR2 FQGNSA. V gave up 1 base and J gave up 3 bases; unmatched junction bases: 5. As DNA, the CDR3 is TGTGCCAGCAGCTTAGAGGGACAGGCCCTCTACGAGCAGTACTTC. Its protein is CASSLEGQALYEQYF. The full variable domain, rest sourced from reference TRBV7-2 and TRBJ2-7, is GAGVSQSPSNKVTEKGKDVELRCDPISGHTALYWYRQSLGQGLEFLIYFQGNSAPDKSGLPSDRFSAERTGGSVSTLTIQRTQQEDSAVYLCASSLEGQALYEQYFGPGTRLTVT.

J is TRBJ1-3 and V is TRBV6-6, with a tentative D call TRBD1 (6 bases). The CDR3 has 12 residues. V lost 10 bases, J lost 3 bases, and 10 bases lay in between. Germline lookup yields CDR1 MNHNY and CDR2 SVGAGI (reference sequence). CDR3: CATRTDGNTIYF. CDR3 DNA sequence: TGTGCCACCCGGACAGATGGAAACACCATATATTTT.

This CDR3 is CATSSQKTGNTIYF. For the CDR3, the DNA is TGTGCCACCAGCAGCCAGAAAACTGGAAACACCATATATTTT. The chain couples TRBV15 to TRBJ1-3, with D unresolved. CDR1 and CDR2 from the germline V gene are LNHNV and YYDKDF (reference sequence). CDR3 length equals 14 residues. V dropped 3 bases and J dropped 2 bases, with 8 bases sitting between them.

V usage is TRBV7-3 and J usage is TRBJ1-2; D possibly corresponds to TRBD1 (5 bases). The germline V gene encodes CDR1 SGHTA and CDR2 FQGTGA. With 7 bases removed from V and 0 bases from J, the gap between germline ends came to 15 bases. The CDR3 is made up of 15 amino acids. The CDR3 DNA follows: TGTGCCAGCACCCCCGCCGGGGACTCTAACTATGGCTACACCTTC. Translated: CASTPAGDSNYGYTF. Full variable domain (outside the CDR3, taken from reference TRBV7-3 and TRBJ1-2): GAGVSQTPSNKVTEKGKYVELRCDPISGHTALYWYRQSLGQGPEFLIYFQGTGAADDSGLPNDRFFAVRPEGSVSTLKIQRTERGDSAVYLCASTPAGDSNYGYTFGSGTRLTVV.